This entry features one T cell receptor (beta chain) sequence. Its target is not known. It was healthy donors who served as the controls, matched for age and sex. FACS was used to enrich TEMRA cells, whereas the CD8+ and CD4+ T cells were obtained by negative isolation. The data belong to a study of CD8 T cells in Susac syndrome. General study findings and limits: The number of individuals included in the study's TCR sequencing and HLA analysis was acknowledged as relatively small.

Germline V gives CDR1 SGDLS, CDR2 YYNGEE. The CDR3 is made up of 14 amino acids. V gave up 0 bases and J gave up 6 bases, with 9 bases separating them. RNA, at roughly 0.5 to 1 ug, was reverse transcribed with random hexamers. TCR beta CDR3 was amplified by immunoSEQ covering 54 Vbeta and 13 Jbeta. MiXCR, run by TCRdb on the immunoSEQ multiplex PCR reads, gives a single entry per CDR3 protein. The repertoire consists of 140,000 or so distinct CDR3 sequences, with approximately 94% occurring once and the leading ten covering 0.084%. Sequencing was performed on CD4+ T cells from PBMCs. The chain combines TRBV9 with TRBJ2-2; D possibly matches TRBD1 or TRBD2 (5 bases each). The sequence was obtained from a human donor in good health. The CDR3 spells CASSVVGTAGELFF. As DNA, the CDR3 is TGTGCCAGCAGCGTAGTGGGGACGGCCGGGGAGCTGTTTTTT.